A selection of T cell receptor beta chains follows, all from one sample in a study of T cell clusters in autoimmune cytopenias. From its re-call of the multiplex PCR reads, TCRdb lists each CDR3 protein once, without DNA. This sample's clone table lists about 6,900 distinct CDR3 sequences. The data were also submitted as part of a second study, on T cell repertoires in aging, cancer and after chemotherapy.

The sequencing sample was made of peripheral blood. Every receptor here comes from a human donor in good health. CDR3s include the opening cysteine and the closing phenylalanine or tryptophan. Clone size appears in some rows only: once, few, many, or a class for an expanded clone.

j_gene | abundance | v_gene | CDR3aa
TRBJ2-1 | NA | TRBV7-9 | CASSTTVDNEQFF
TRBJ2-5 | NA | TRBV13 | CASTPPGVETQYF
TRBJ1-5 | NA | TRBV30 | CAWSKRDQPQHF
TRBJ2-5 | medium-sized | TRBV6-6 | CASRYTSGQQETQYF
TRBJ2-3 | NA | TRBV12-3/TRBV12-4 | CASSLEAGSITDTQYF
TRBJ2-5 | NA | TRBV6-6 | CASSYPGTGSGETQYF
TRBJ2-1 | NA | TRBV24-1 | CATSDLAGGYNEQFF
TRBJ2-3 | NA | TRBV7-6 | CASSLAARGGRNTQYF
TRBJ1-3 | NA | TRBV6-5 | CASSPDSEGGNTIYF
TRBJ2-7 | medium-sized | TRBV15 | CATSRDGRGGGYEQYF
TRBJ1-5 | NA | TRBV18 | CASSVRTGRNQPQHF
TRBJ2-3 | medium-sized | TRBV12-3/TRBV12-4 | CASTHQGGRSTSTDTQYF
TRBJ1-2 | NA | TRBV6-2/TRBV6-3 | CASSNQGNANGYTF
TRBJ2-1 | NA | TRBV19 | CASSYTGSNLNEQFF
TRBJ2-7 | NA | TRBV30 | CAWSVEAGVGEQYF
TRBJ1-5 | medium-sized | TRBV18 | CASSGQGAAQPQHF
TRBJ1-5 | NA | TRBV27 | CATRLRANQPQHF
TRBJ1-2 | medium-sized | TRBV29-1 | CSVVAVAGGGYTF
TRBJ1-4 | medium-sized | TRBV7-9 | CASSLEFNEKLFF
TRBJ2-3 | medium-sized | TRBV5-4 | CASSQTGVNTQYF
TRBJ2-7 | NA | TRBV6-1 | CASSEATSYYEQYF
TRBJ1-2 | NA | TRBV24-1 | CATSDLMGYGYTF
TRBJ2-7 | NA | TRBV19 | CASSIEGPGQGAYEQYF
TRBJ2-5 | NA | TRBV5-4 | CASSLGTSGYQETQYF
TRBJ1-2 | NA | TRBV30 | CAWSVFDGYTF
TRBJ2-7 | NA | TRBV13 | CASGLAGGLYEQYF
TRBJ1-5 | medium-sized | TRBV19 | CASSPGTDSNQPQHF
TRBJ2-1 | NA | TRBV6-1 | CASSEQGSGEQFF
TRBJ1-5 | NA | TRBV27 | CASSLGRRNQPQHF
TRBJ2-3 | NA | TRBV7-2 | CASSPLTGPLVGTQYF
TRBJ2-1 | NA | TRBV19 | CASSENNEQFF
TRBJ2-7 | medium-sized | TRBV19 | CASSRKQGGSYEQYF
TRBJ2-7 | medium-sized | TRBV19 | CASSTGDRGTYEQYF
TRBJ2-5 | NA | TRBV11-1 | CASTPQGRQETQYF
TRBJ2-6 | NA | TRBV6-4 | CASSVGHYGANVLTF
TRBJ1-2 | medium-sized | TRBV19 | CASSLTPLTGGKDYGYTF
TRBJ1-5 | NA | TRBV30 | CAWSVISAGNQPQHF
TRBJ2-1 | NA | TRBV15 | CATEGFNYNEQFF
TRBJ2-5 | NA | TRBV5-1 | CASSLAYLPGGRETQYF
TRBJ2-1 | NA | TRBV18 | CASSSTSVDSYNEQFF
TRBJ2-2 | NA | TRBV14 | CASSPGFAGELFF
TRBJ1-6 | medium-sized | TRBV30 | CAWSVGHYNSPLHF
TRBJ2-3 | NA | TRBV10-3 | CAISQVPDTQYF
TRBJ2-5 | medium-sized | TRBV6-5 | CASRPGGRETQYF
TRBJ2-3 | medium-sized | TRBV6-1 | CASSQGGGFLLSTDTQYF
TRBJ2-7 | medium-sized | TRBV12-3/TRBV12-4 | CASRRDNSYEQYF
TRBJ2-7 | medium-sized | TRBV6-1 | CASSEPGGRGAYEQYF
TRBJ2-5 | NA | TRBV6-2/TRBV6-3 | CASRTLGTGKETQYF
TRBJ2-3 | medium-sized | TRBV6-1 | CASSGAGGHTDTQYF
TRBJ1-1 | NA | TRBV5-5 | CASSPHATGMNTEAFF
TRBJ2-1 | medium-sized | TRBV5-5 | CASSLMGQVNNEQFF
TRBJ1-4 | NA | TRBV6-1 | CASSERGARTNEKLFF